This TCR beta chain was documented in a study of TIL therapy for anti-PD-1-resistant metastatic lung cancer. In the study overall: Most patients had lung adenocarcinoma; a handful of tumors were EGFR-mutant, two ALK-rearranged; half smoked currently or formerly. Tumors carried a median about 1.5 non-synonymous mutations per megabase.

Documented time point: pre-treatment sample, taken before nivolumab and TIL therapy. A few counts support this clone. This CDR3 spans 12 amino acids. Between the trimmed V and J ends, which lost 4 bases and 4 bases, there was a span of 7 bases. CDR1 is SNHLY, CDR2 FYNNEI, per germline. The libraries were made with immunoSEQ v3. The table came from immunoSEQ multiplex PCR; TCRdb's copy has only in-frame clones and leaves some out. The profile covers tens of thousands of clones, with around 79% appearing a single time and around 4.8% taken by the ten largest. The chain carries TRBV2 and TRBJ1-2, with D unclear. This TCR came from a woman aged 30-79 years with non-small cell lung cancer. The sample here was blood, taken at baseline. The CDR3 region is CASSGISYGYTF. The CDR3 nucleotides are TGTGCCAGCAGTGGAATCAGCTATGGCTACACCTTC. Together with reference TRBV2 and TRBJ1-2, the CDR3 gives the full variable domain: EPEVTQTPSHQVTQMGQEVILRCVPISNHLYFYWYRQILGQKVEFLVSFYNNEISEKSEIFDDQFSVERPDGSNFTLKIRSTKLEDSAMYFCASSGISYGYTFGSGTRLTVV.